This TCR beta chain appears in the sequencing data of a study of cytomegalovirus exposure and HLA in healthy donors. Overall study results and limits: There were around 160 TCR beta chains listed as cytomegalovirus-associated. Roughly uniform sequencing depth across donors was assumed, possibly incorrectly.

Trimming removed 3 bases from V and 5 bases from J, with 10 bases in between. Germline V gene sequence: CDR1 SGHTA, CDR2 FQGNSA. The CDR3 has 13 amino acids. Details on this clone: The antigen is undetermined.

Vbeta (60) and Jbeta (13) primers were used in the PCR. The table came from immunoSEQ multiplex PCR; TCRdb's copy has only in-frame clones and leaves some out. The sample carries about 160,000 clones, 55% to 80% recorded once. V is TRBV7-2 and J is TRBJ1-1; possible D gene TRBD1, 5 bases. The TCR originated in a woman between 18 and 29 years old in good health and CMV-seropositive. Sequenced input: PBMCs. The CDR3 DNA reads TGTGCCAGCAGCTTCAGGGTTGGGACTGAAGCTTTCTTT. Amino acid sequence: CASSFRVGTEAFF.